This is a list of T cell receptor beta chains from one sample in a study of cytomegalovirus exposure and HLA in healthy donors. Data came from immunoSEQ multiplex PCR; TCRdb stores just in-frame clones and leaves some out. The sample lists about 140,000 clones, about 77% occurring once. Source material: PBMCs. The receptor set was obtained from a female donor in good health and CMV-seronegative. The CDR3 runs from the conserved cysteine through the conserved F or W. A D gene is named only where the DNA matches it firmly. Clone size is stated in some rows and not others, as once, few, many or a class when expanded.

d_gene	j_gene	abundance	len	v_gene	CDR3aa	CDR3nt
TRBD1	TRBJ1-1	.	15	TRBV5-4	CASSNPTGVGTEAFF	TGTGCCAGCAGCAACCCTACAGGGGTTGGGACTGAAGCTTTCTTT
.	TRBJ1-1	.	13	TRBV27	CASSPGWNTEAFF	TGCGCCAGCAGTCCGGGTTGGAACACTGAAGCTTTCTTT
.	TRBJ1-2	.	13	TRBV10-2	CASRDSKPGGYTF	TGCGCCAGCAGGGACTCTAAACCGGGGGGCTACACCTTC
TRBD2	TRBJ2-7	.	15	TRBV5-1	CASSLAGGLGHEQYF	TGCGCCAGCAGCTTAGCGGGGGGTTTGGGGCACGAGCAGTACTTC
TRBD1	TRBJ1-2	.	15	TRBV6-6	CASSTPAGGGYGYTF	TGTGCCAGCAGTACCCCGGCAGGGGGCGGCTATGGCTACACCTTC
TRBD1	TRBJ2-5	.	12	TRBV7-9	CASSETGPTQYF	TGTGCCAGCAGTGAGACAGGGCCGACCCAGTACTTC
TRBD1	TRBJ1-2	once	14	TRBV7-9	CASSLDDRVSGYTF	TGTGCCAGCAGCTTGGACGACAGGGTTAGCGGCTACACCTTC
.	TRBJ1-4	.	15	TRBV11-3	CASSKYRDGNEKLFF	TGTGCCAGCAGCAAATACAGGGACGGGAATGAAAAACTGTTTTTT
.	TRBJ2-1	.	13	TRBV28	CASSSRDNNEQFF	TGTGCCAGCAGTAGCAGAGACAACAATGAGCAGTTCTTC
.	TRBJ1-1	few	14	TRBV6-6	CASRPQVANTEAFF	TGTGCCAGCAGGCCACAGGTTGCAAACACTGAAGCTTTCTTT
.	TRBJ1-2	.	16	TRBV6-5	CASSYATGNGPYGYTF	TGTGCCAGCAGTTACGCGACGGGTAACGGCCCCTATGGCTACACCTTC
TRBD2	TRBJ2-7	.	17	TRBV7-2	CASSPQSSGVLYYEQYF	TGTGCCAGCAGCCCCCAGAGTAGCGGGGTTCTCTACTACGAGCAGTACTTC
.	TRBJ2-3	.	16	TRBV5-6	CASSFRQEPHTDTQYF	TGTGCCAGCAGCTTCAGACAGGAGCCACACACAGATACGCAGTATTTT
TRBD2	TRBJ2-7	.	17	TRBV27	CASSPFRGLTVNYEQYF	TGTGCCAGCAGTCCGTTTAGGGGACTAACTGTAAACTACGAGCAGTACTTC
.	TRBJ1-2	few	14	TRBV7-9	CASSLHGVRDGYTF	TGTGCCAGCAGCCTCCACGGGGTTAGGGATGGCTACACCTTC
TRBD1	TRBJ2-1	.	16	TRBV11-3	CASSRGAGGFSNEQFF	TGTGCCAGCAGCCGGGGAGCAGGGGGCTTCAGCAATGAGCAGTTCTTC
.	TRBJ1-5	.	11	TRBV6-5	CASSGGSTQHF	TGTGCCAGCAGTGGAGGGAGCACCCAGCATTTT
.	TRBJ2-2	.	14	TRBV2	CASSSQGSTGELFF	TGTGCCAGCAGCAGTCAGGGGTCCACCGGGGAGCTGTTTTTT
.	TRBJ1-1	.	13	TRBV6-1	CASSSGFDTEAFF	TGTGCCAGCAGTTCGGGGTTTGACACTGAAGCTTTCTTT
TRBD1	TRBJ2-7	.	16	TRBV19	CASSIGIPGQGYEQYF	TGTGCCAGTAGTATAGGGATCCCGGGACAGGGGTACGAGCAGTACTTC
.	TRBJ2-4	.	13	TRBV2	CATAVEVKNIQYF	TGTGCCACTGCGGTAGAAGTCAAAAACATTCAGTACTTC
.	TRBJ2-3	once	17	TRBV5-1	CASSSPGLRTRTDTQYF	TGCGCCAGCAGCTCCCCCGGGCTGAGGACTCGCACAGATACGCAGTATTTT
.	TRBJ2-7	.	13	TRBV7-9	CASNFGGSYEQYF	TGTGCCAGCAACTTTGGGGGGTCCTACGAGCAGTACTTC
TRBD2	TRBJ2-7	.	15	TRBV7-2	CASSPGLGGAYEQYF	TGTGCCAGCAGCCCCGGTTTGGGAGGGGCGTACGAGCAGTACTTC
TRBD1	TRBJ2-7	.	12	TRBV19	CASSQGESEQYF	TGTGCCAGTAGCCAGGGGGAAAGCGAGCAGTACTTC
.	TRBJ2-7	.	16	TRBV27	CASSLRRPTFSYEQYF	TGTGCCAGCAGTTTAAGGCGGCCCACCTTCTCCTACGAGCAGTACTTC
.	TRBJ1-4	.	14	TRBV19	CASSMIRNGEKLFF	TGTGCCAGTAGTATGATCAGGAATGGAGAAAAACTGTTTTTT
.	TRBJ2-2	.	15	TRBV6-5	CASSPIATMGGELFF	TGTGCCAGCAGCCCTATAGCGACAATGGGCGGGGAGCTGTTTTTT
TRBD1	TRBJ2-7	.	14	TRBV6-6	CASTLTGGSYEQYF	TGTGCCAGCACCTTGACAGGGGGCTCCTACGAGCAGTACTTC
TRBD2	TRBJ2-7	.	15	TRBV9	CASSVTGGRMYEQYF	TGTGCCAGCAGCGTTACAGGCGGGAGGATGTACGAGCAGTACTTC
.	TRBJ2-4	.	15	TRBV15	CATSRDGLAKNIQYF	TGTGCCACCAGCAGAGATGGACTAGCCAAAAACATTCAGTACTTC
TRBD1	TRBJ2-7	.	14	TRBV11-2	CASSPDRLSYEQYF	TGTGCCAGCAGTCCGGACAGGTTATCCTACGAGCAGTACTTC
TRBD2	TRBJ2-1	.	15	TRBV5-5	CASSLWTSGKNEQFF	TGTGCCAGCAGCTTGTGGACTAGCGGGAAGAATGAGCAGTTCTTC
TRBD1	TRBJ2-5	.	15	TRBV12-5	CASGSDTGARETQYF	TGTGCTAGTGGAAGTGATACAGGGGCACGGGAGACCCAGTACTTC
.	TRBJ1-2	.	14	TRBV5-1	CASSPDRINYGYTF	TGCGCCAGCAGCCCAGACAGGATTAACTATGGCTACACCTTC
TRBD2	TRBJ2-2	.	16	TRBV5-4	CASSLFSGSGTGELFF	TGTGCCAGCAGCTTGTTCAGCGGGAGTGGTACCGGGGAGCTGTTTTTT
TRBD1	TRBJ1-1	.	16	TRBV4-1	CASSQTWTGLGTEAFF	TGCGCCAGCAGCCAGACTTGGACAGGGCTTGGTACTGAAGCTTTCTTT
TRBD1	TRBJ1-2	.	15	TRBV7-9	CASSSGTGPNYGYTF	TGTGCCAGCAGCTCGGGGACAGGGCCCAACTATGGCTACACCTTC
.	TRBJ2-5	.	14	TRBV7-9	CASSLDRTQETQYF	TGTGCCAGCAGCTTAGACAGGACCCAAGAGACCCAGTACTTC
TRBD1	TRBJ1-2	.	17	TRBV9	CASSAPIPGTGKDGYTF	TGTGCCAGCAGCGCCCCGATTCCCGGGACAGGGAAGGATGGCTACACCTTC
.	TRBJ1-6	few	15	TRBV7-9	CASSLAKGPRAPLHF	TGTGCCAGCAGCTTAGCGAAGGGGCCAAGGGCACCCCTCCACTTT
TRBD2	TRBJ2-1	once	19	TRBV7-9	CASSPGTSGLPSSYNEQFF	TGTGCCAGCAGCCCCGGGACTAGCGGCCTTCCCAGCTCCTACAATGAGCAGTTCTTC
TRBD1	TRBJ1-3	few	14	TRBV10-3	CATRTGTAGNTIYF	TGTGCCACGCGAACCGGGACAGCTGGAAACACCATATATTTT
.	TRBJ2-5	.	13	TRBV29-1	CSDQRTVQETQYF	TGCAGCGACCAGCGGACGGTCCAAGAGACCCAGTACTTC
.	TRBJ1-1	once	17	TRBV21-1	CASSVRDRGKLNTEAFF	TGTGCCAGCAGCGTCCGGGACAGGGGGAAATTGAACACTGAAGCTTTCTTT
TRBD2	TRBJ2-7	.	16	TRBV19	CASSIPGLAGENEQYF	TGTGCCAGTAGTATCCCGGGACTAGCGGGAGAGAACGAGCAGTACTTC
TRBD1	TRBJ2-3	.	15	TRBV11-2	CASTSPGGSTDTQYF	TGTGCCAGCACCTCCCCAGGGGGCAGCACAGATACGCAGTATTTT
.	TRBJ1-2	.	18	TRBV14	CASSPPINRDTGNYGYTF	TGTGCCAGCAGCCCGCCCATCAACCGGGACACCGGAAACTATGGCTACACCTTC
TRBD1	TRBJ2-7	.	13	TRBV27	CASSFITGDEQYF	TGTGCCAGCAGTTTCATCACAGGGGACGAGCAGTACTTC
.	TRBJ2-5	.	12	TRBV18	CASSPEGQTQYF	TGTGCCAGCTCACCAGAAGGACAGACCCAGTACTTC
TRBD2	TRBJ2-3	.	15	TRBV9	CASSVTSGREDTQYF	TGTGCCAGCAGCGTGACTAGCGGGAGGGAGGATACGCAGTATTTT
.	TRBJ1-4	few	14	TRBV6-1	CASNEQGEGEKLFF	TGTGCCAGTAACGAACAGGGAGAGGGGGAAAAACTGTTTTTT
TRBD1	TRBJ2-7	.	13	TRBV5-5	CASSLRGLEEQYF	TGTGCCAGCAGCCTCAGGGGGCTGGAGGAGCAGTACTTC
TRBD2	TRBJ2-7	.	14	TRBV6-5	CASRRGSGTYEQYF	TGTGCCAGCCGAAGGGGCAGCGGGACCTACGAGCAGTACTTC
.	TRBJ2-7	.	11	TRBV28	CASRRWYEQYF	TGTGCCAGCAGGCGGTGGTACGAGCAGTACTTC